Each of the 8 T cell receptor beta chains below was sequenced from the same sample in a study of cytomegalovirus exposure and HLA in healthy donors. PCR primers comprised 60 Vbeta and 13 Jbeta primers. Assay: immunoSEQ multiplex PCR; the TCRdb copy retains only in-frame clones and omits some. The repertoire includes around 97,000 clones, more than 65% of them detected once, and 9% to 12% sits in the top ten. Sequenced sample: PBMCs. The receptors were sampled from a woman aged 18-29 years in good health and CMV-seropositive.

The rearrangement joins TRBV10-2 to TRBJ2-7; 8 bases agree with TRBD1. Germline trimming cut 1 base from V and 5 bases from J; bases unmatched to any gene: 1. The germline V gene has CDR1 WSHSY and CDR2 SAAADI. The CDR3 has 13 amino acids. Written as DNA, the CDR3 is TGCGCCAGCAGTGAGTACAGGGGGGACGAGCAGTACTTC. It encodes CASSEYRGDEQYF.

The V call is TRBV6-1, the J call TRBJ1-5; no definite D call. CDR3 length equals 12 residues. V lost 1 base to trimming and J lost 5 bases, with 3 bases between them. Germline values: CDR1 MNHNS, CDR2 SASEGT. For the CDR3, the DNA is TGTGCCAGCAGTGAAGGAGATCAGCCCCAGCATTTT. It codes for CASSEGDQPQHF.

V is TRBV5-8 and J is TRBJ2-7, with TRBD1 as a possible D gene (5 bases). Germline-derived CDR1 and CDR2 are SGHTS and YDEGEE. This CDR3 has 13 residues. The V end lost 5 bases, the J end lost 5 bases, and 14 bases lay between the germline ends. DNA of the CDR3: TGTGCCAGCAGTTTAGACAGTCGGGACGAGCAGTACTTC. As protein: CASSLDSRDEQYF.

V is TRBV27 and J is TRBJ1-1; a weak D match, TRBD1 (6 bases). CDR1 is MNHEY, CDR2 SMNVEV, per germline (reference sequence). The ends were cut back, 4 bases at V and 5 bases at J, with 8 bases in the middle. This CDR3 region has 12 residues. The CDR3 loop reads CASSSGVTEAFF. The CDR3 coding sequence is TGTGCCAGCAGTTCAGGGGTTACTGAAGCTTTCTTT.

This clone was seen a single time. The CDR3 DNA is TGCAGCGTTCGGACAGGACGGTATGGCTACACCTTC. Amino acids: CSVRTGRYGYTF. The chain carries TRBV29-1 and TRBJ1-2; TRBD1 matches 7 bases. Germline V CDR1 and CDR2: SQVTM, ANQGSEA. This CDR3 region has 12 residues. V lost 5 bases to trimming and J lost 5 bases; unmatched junction nucleotides: 5.

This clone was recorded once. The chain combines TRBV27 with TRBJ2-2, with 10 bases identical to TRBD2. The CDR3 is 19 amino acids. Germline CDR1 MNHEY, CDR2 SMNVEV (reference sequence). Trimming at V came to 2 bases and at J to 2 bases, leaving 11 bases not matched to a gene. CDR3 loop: CASSLLGLADNINTGELFF. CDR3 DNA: TGTGCCAGCAGTTTACTTGGACTAGCGGATAATATAAACACCGGGGAGCTGTTTTTT.

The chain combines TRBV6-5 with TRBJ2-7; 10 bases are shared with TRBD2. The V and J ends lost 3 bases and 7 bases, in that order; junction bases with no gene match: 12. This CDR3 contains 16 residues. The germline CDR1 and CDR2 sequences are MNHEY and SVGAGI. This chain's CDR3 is CASSYIAVSGRREQYF. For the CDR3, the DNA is TGTGCCAGCAGTTATATCGCGGTTAGCGGGAGGCGGGAGCAGTACTTC.

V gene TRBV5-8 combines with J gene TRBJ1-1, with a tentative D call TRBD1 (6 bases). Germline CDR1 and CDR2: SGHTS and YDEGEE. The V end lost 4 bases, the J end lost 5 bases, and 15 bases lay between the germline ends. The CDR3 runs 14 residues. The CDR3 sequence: CASSHLQGRTEAFF. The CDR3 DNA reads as TGTGCCAGCAGCCACCTTCAGGGGCGGACTGAAGCTTTCTTT.